The 4 T cell receptor beta chains listed next were all sequenced from one sample in a study of cytomegalovirus exposure and HLA in healthy donors. PCR was performed using 60 Vbeta and 13 Jbeta primers. Measured with immunoSEQ multiplex PCR; TCRdb has only the in-frame clones, and not every one. The top ten clones hold roughly 8% of a sample with roughly 180,000 clones, more than 70% of them seen once. Sequenced sample: PBMCs. The receptor source for this set is a woman aged 40 to 49 in good health and CMV-seropositive.

The chain uses TRBV7-2 and TRBJ2-3; TRBD2 is a possible D gene (5 bases). Trimming cost V 1 base and J 4 bases, with 6 bases left between them. The germline V gene has CDR1 SGHTA and CDR2 FQGNSA. The CDR3 contains 13 residues. For the CDR3, the DNA is TGTGCCAGCAGCTTAGAAGCGGCAGATACGCAGTATTTT. It encodes CASSLEAADTQYF. Using reference TRBV7-2 and TRBJ2-3 for the parts outside the CDR3, the full variable domain is GAGVSQSPSNKVTEKGKDVELRCDPISGHTALYWYRQSLGQGLEFLIYFQGNSAPDKSGLPSDRFSAERTGGSVSTLTIQRTQQEDSAVYLCASSLEAADTQYFGPGTRLTVL.

The chain links TRBV27 to TRBJ1-3; weak D call: TRBD1 (6 bases). Per the germline V gene, CDR1 is MNHEY and CDR2 is SMNVEV (reference sequence). Trimming left V 5 bases short and J 0 bases short, with 17 bases between. The length of the CDR3 is 17 residues. CDR3 nucleotide sequence: TGTGCCAGCAGTATGGGGGGGCGATTCCTCTCTGGAAACACCATATATTTT. Its protein is CASSMGGRFLSGNTIYF.

The V and J genes are TRBV18 and TRBJ2-5, with a tentative D call TRBD1 (6 bases). This CDR3 contains 13 residues. Trimming removed 6 bases from V and 3 bases from J, with 11 bases in between. Per germline, CDR1 KGHSH and CDR2 LQKENI. In nucleotides, the CDR3 is TGTGCCAGCTCGAACGGACAGAAAGAGACCCAGTACTTC. This gives the protein CASSNGQKETQYF.

The V and J genes are TRBV7-9 and TRBJ2-5, with D possibly matching TRBD1 (6 bases). Germline V gene sequence: CDR1 SEHNR, CDR2 FQNEAQ (reference sequence). V was pared by 7 bases and J by 7 bases, with 16 bases between. The CDR3 has 13 amino acids. The CDR3 protein is CASTDRQRGTQYF. The CDR3, as DNA: TGTGCCAGCACCGACAGGCAGAGAGGGACCCAGTACTTC.